The clone carrying this T cell receptor beta chain was seen more than once but under ten times. The antigen is unknown. The data derive from a study of T cells in Graves' hyperthyroidism and ophthalmopathy. Study overall: Peripheral blood was drawn at first diagnosis, prior to all treatment.

TCR beta CDR3 sequences were amplified from RNA transcripts. Carried out on the TCR CDR3, a first-round RT-PCR used the HTBI primer set. A single record per CDR3 protein comes from TCRdb applying MiXCR to the multiplex PCR reads. The table lists under 400,000 distinct CDR3 sequences, around 17% of them singletons. Study-wide results and caveats: Most clonotypes expanded in the thyroid (above 0.001) were also present in blood. A model using 13 V-J features told ophthalmopathy apart from stable hyperthyroidism.

Sequencing was done on a sample of blood. This clonotype was sampled from a man aged 25 to 40 with Graves' hyperthyroidism.

CDR3 loop: CASIPLGQTGTLRGEQFF. In DNA form, the CDR3 reads TGTGCCAGCATTCCCCTGGGGCAGACAGGGACCCTACGGGGTGAGCAGTTCTTC. The rearrangement joins TRBV6-2 or TRBV6-3 to TRBJ2-1; 7 bases map to TRBD1. Germline V CDR1 and CDR2: MNHEY, SVGEGT. The CDR3 runs to 18 residues. The junction had 24 bases not matched to a gene; V was cut back by 7 bases and J by 9 bases.